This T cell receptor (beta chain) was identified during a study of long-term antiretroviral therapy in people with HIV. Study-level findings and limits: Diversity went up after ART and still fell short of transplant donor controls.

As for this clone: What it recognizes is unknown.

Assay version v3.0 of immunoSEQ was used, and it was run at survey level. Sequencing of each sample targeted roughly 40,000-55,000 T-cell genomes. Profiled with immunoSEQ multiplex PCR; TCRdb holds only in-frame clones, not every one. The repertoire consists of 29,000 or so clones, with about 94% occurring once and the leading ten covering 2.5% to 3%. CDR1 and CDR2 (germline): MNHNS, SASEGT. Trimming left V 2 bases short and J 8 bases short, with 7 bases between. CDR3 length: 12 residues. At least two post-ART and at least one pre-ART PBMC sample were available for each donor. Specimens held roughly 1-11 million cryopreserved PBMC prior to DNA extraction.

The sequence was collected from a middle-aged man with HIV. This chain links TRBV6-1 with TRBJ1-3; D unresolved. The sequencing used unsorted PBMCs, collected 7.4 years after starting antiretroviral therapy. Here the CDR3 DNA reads TGTGCCAGCAGTGAATCTGGGGACACCATATATTTT. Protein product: CASSESGDTIYF.